Below, 22 T cell receptor beta chains from the same sample are listed, as sequenced in a study of T cell responses to AZD1222 COVID-19 vaccine. Some clones are missing from TCRdb's copy, which holds only in-frame ones; the method was immunoSEQ multiplex PCR. The sample consists of around 100,000 clones, about nine tenths of them appearing once. This material consisted of peripheral blood, taken on day 0 of AZD1222 vaccination. These receptors were collected from an adult in good health.

The V call is TRBV7-7, the J call TRBJ2-1, with 7 bases identical to TRBD1. This CDR3 comprises 15 residues. Germline CDR1 and CDR2: SSHAT and FNYEAQ (reference sequence). J was trimmed by 0 bases and V by 5 bases; bases with no gene match: 4. The chain's CDR3 is CASSAGTDSYNEQFF. The CDR3 DNA follows: TGTGCCAGCAGCGCCGGGACAGACTCCTACAATGAGCAGTTCTTC.

The V and J genes are TRBV2 and TRBJ1-4, with D unclear. Per the germline V gene, CDR1 is SNHLY and CDR2 is FYNNEI. V shed 2 bases and J shed 4 bases, with 17 bases lying between them. This CDR3 spans 17 amino acids. The DNA of the CDR3 is TGTGCCAGCAGTGAAAAGATTCTAGGAGGGTTTAATGAAAAACTGTTTTTT. Its protein is CASSEKILGGFNEKLFF.

This chain connects TRBV29-1 to TRBJ1-2; 9 positions match TRBD1. The CDR3 consists of 12 residues. Trimming cost V 6 bases and J 5 bases; bases outside gene matches: 4. Germline V gives CDR1 SQVTM, CDR2 ANQGSEA. This CDR3 is CSVTGTGYGYTF. As DNA, the CDR3 is TGCAGCGTCACTGGGACAGGGTATGGCTACACCTTC.

The chain links TRBV28 to TRBJ1-2; TRBD1 matches 7 bases. CDR3 length: 12 residues. In germline, CDR1 is MDHEN, CDR2 SYDVKM. The junction had 0 bases not matched to a gene; V was cut back by 6 bases and J by 2 bases. CDR3 amino acids: CASRDRNYGYTF. The CDR3 DNA sequence: TGTGCCAGCAGGGACAGGAACTATGGCTACACCTTC.

The chain links TRBV28 to TRBJ1-1; TRBD1 is a possible D gene (5 bases). The ends were cut back, 7 bases at V and 5 bases at J, with 23 bases in the middle. Germline CDR1 reads MDHEN; CDR2 reads SYDVKM. The CDR3 totals 16 residues. CDR3 DNA: TGTGCCAGCAACCCAGGTGGGGACCCGCGGGAAACTGAAGCTTTCTTT. Its translation is CASNPGGDPRETEAFF. The complete variable domain, with remaining parts taken from reference TRBV28 and TRBJ1-1, reads DVKVTQSSRYLVKRTGEKVFLECVQDMDHENMFWYRQDPGLGLRLIYFSYDVKMKEKGDIPEGYSVSREKKERFSLILESASTNQTSMYLCASNPGGDPRETEAFFGQGTRLTVV.

The rearrangement links TRBV6-2 or TRBV6-3 to TRBJ2-1; 9 bases align to TRBD2. Trimming removed 0 bases from V and 1 base from J; junction bases left unmatched: 4. The CDR3 extends over 17 amino acids. Germline lookup yields CDR1 MNHEY and CDR2 SVGEGT. CDR3 protein: CASSYSSGRGSYNEQFF. CDR3 DNA sequence: TGTGCCAGCAGTTACTCTAGCGGGAGAGGGTCCTACAATGAGCAGTTCTTC.

The gene calls are TRBV9 and TRBJ2-2, with D possibly TRBD2 on 7 matching bases. CDR1 and CDR2 from the germline V gene are SGDLS and YYNGEE. The CDR3 spans 19 residues. V shed 2 bases and J shed 3 bases, with 23 bases lying between them. The CDR3 region is CASSVREGVRELYTGELFF. The CDR3 nucleotides read TGTGCCAGCAGCGTCAGGGAGGGGGTCCGGGAGCTTTACACCGGGGAGCTGTTTTTT.

This chain links TRBV19 with TRBJ2-1, with D possibly being TRBD2 (7 bases). CDR1 LNHDA and CDR2 SQIVND come from the germline V gene (reference sequence). V lost 3 bases and J 1 base, leaving 13 bases between the germline ends. The CDR3 covers 16 residues. The CDR3 sequence is CASSIGGGSSYNEQFF. CDR3 nucleotides: TGTGCCAGTAGTATTGGGGGCGGGAGTTCCTACAATGAGCAGTTCTTC. The entire variable domain, with the rest obtained from reference TRBV19 and TRBJ2-1, is as follows: DGGITQSPKYLFRKEGQNVTLSCEQNLNHDAMYWYRQDPGQGLRLIYYSQIVNDFQKGDIAEGYSVSREKKESFPLTVTSAQKNPTAFYLCASSIGGGSSYNEQFFGPGTRLTVL.

The chain couples TRBV5-1 to TRBJ1-3; possibly TRBD1 for D (5 bases). The germline V gene encodes CDR1 SGHRS and CDR2 YFSETQ. The V gene lost 4 bases and the J gene lost 4 bases, with 18 bases spanning the gap. The CDR3 is 16 amino acids. CDR3 amino acids: CASSQGPRTYGNTIYF. The CDR3 DNA reads TGCGCCAGCAGCCAGGGACCCCGAACTTACGGAAACACCATATATTTT.

This rearrangement joins TRBV11-3 to TRBJ2-1, with D perhaps TRBD1 or TRBD2 (7 bases each). Germline-derived CDR1 and CDR2 are SGHNT and YENEEA. This CDR3 has 14 residues. Trimming pared 5 bases from V and 4 bases from J, leaving 12 bases between. The CDR3 protein is CASSGGGQYNEQFF. The CDR3 DNA follows: TGTGCCAGCAGCGGGGGGGGACAGTACAATGAGCAGTTCTTC. Full variable domain (rest looked up from reference TRBV11-3 and TRBJ2-1): EAGVVQSPRYKIIEKKQPVAFWCNPISGHNTLYWYLQNLGQGPELLIRYENEEAVDDSQLPKDRFSAERLKGVDSTLKIQPAELGDSAVYLCASSGGGQYNEQFFGPGTRLTVL.

The chain links TRBV29-1 to TRBJ1-4; 7 nucleotides line up with TRBD1. Unmatched junction bases numbered 13, after V lost 4 bases and J lost 8 bases. CDR3 length: 15 residues. CDR1 and CDR2 from the germline V gene are SQVTM and ANQGSEA. As DNA, the CDR3 is TGCAGCGTTGTAGGGACAGTGGGGGAGGACGAAAAACTGTTTTTT. Residues: CSVVGTVGEDEKLFF.

This rearrangement joins TRBV30 to TRBJ1-6; D unresolved. V was pared by 5 bases and J by 9 bases, with 14 bases between. CDR1 is GTSNPN, CDR2 SVGIG, per germline (reference sequence). CDR3 length: 13 residues. The CDR3, as DNA: TGTGCCTGGCAAGCCCCTTTGGGTTCACCCCTCCACTTT. Its translation is CAWQAPLGSPLHF.

This chain connects TRBV5-8 to TRBJ2-1; D ambiguous. V was pared by 4 bases and J by 8 bases, with 19 bases between. This CDR3 has 15 residues. Germline CDR1 reads SGHTS; CDR2 reads YDEGEE. The CDR3 protein is CASSPGHPISDEQFF. The CDR3 DNA sequence: TGTGCCAGCAGCCCCGGTCACCCCATATCCGATGAGCAGTTCTTC.

The chain is built from TRBV4-1 and TRBJ2-7, with 10 bases aligning to TRBD2. The CDR3 contains 17 residues. Germline V gene sequence: CDR1 MGHRA, CDR2 YSYEKL. The ends lost 0 bases at V and 2 bases at J; junction bases unmatched: 7. CDR3 region: CASSQEGRAGGAYEQYF. In nucleotides, the CDR3 is TGCGCCAGCAGCCAAGAGGGGAGAGCGGGAGGGGCCTACGAGCAGTACTTC.

This chain uses TRBV6-5 with TRBJ2-7; 11 bases map to TRBD2. In germline, CDR1 is MNHEY, CDR2 SVGAGI. This CDR3 is 13 amino acids long. V lost 8 bases and J lost 4; bases outside the gene matches: 4. The CDR3 loop is CASSLAGGYEQYF. In DNA form, the CDR3 reads TGTGCCAGCTCGCTAGCGGGAGGTTACGAGCAGTACTTC.

For this clone: A junction end diverges from the germline sequence, so it may reflect a read error. The V call is TRBV6-5, the J call TRBJ2-7; no clear D gene. The CDR3 consists of 13 residues. Germline V gene data show CDR1 as MNHEY and CDR2 as SVGAGI. CDR3 region: CASISTVSYQQYF. The CDR3 DNA follows: TGTGCCAGCATAAGTACAGTGAGCTACCAGCAGTACTTC.

The chain uses TRBV29-1 and TRBJ2-3; 11 nucleotides match TRBD1. V shed 2 bases, J shed 5 bases, and the junction held 6 bases outside the gene matches. Germline V gene data show CDR1 as SQVTM and CDR2 as ANQGSEA. The CDR3 is 15 residues long. CDR3 region: CSVEYWTGGRDTQYF. In DNA, the CDR3 is TGCAGCGTTGAATACTGGACAGGGGGCAGAGATACGCAGTATTTT.

V usage is TRBV9 and J usage is TRBJ2-1; no firm D call. Trimming took 2 bases from V and 5 from J, leaving 17 bases between them. This CDR3 is 16 amino acids long. CDR1 is SGDLS and CDR2 is YYNGEE in the germline V gene. The CDR3 loop is CASSVSTPPGDNEQFF. CDR3 coding DNA: TGTGCCAGCAGCGTCTCCACCCCACCTGGGGACAATGAGCAGTTCTTC.

This clone showed up just a few times. The rearrangement joins TRBV28 to TRBJ2-7; 8 bases agree with TRBD1. In germline, CDR1 is MDHEN, CDR2 SYDVKM. After removal of 3 bases from V and 4 bases from J, the junction contained 5 bases not matched to a gene. CDR3 size: 14 residues. CDR3 in amino acids: CASSLEDRVYEQYF. CDR3 DNA sequence: TGTGCCAGCAGTTTGGAGGACAGGGTGTACGAGCAGTACTTC. Full variable domain (missing parts from reference TRBV28 and TRBJ2-7): DVKVTQSSRYLVKRTGEKVFLECVQDMDHENMFWYRQDPGLGLRLIYFSYDVKMKEKGDIPEGYSVSREKKERFSLILESASTNQTSMYLCASSLEDRVYEQYFGPGTRLTVT.

The V and J genes are TRBV7-2 and TRBJ1-3, with no clear D. Per germline, CDR1 SGHTA and CDR2 FQGNSA. This CDR3 comprises 14 residues. With 3 bases removed from V and 0 bases from J, the gap between germline ends came to 6 bases. The chain's CDR3 is CASSFASSGNTIYF. The DNA for the CDR3 is TGTGCCAGCAGCTTCGCCAGCTCTGGAAACACCATATATTTT.

The chain carries TRBV14 and TRBJ2-7; 8 bases align to TRBD2. CDR3 length equals 15 residues. J lost 1 base, V lost 7 bases, and 9 bases had no gene match. Germline loops: CDR1 SGHDN, CDR2 FVKESK. The CDR3 nucleotides are TGTGCCAGCACACGGGAGGGGGGGCTATCCTACGAGCAGTACTTC. This translates into CASTREGGLSYEQYF.

V is TRBV19 and J is TRBJ1-6; 8 positions match TRBD1. The germline V gene has CDR1 LNHDA and CDR2 SQIVND (reference sequence). This CDR3 is 21 amino acids long. The junction had 17 bases not matched to a gene; V was cut back by 4 bases and J by 0 bases. The CDR3 DNA sequence: TGTGCCAGTAGTACAGATGCAATTGGGACAGGATACCGCTCCTATAATTCACCCCTCCACTTT. It is translated as CASSTDAIGTGYRSYNSPLHF.